Listed below are T cell receptor beta chains from one sample, sequenced in a study of T cell repertoires in cytomegalovirus infection. MiXCR, applied by TCRdb to the reads, yields one record per CDR3 protein. Among 740,000 or so distinct CDR3 sequences listed, approximately 34% were seen once. The sequenced sample was PBMCs. The source of these receptors is a human donor in good health (CMV status not recorded). Some clones in this sample may be carry-over from other donors' samples. The CDR3 runs from the conserved cysteine through the conserved F or W. Not all rows give a size; the values are once, few, many and, for expanded clones, a class.

clone_size,v_call,cdr3_length,cdr3_aa
once,TRBV28,14,CASRGADSPAEAFF
few,TRBV29-1,15,CSVCPREGGSYEQYF
many,TRBV7-2,17,CASSLVASGGQREKLFF
NA,TRBV19,15,CASSMLDRGNSPLHF
NA,TRBV29-1,12,CSVAVSSNEQFF
few,TRBV28,13,CASSLGPLNEQFF
many,TRBV7-2,14,CASSLEASSYEQYF
NA,TRBV3-1,14,CASSQPYRKNEQFF
few,TRBV7-9,14,CASSFGTGKDGYTF
few,TRBV7-9,15,CASSLGGSTWNEQFF
few,TRBV19,13,CASSMAVPGELFF
NA,TRBV20-1,14,CSARTGRIQDTQYF
NA,TRBV6-1,16,CAGNPGTGYSNQPQHF
NA,TRBV12-3/TRBV12-4,15,CASSSISGAGNTIYF
NA,TRBV20-1,15,CSAALLLGDNSPLHF
few,TRBV19,18,CASRRLAGGDPGTGELFF
NA,TRBV3-1,14,CASSQALAAGELFF
NA,TRBV13,17,CASSASPGQGVDYGYTF
few,TRBV4-1,15,CASSHDSGPRTEAFF
NA,TRBV2,13,CASSVVGAETQYF
NA,TRBV27,14,CATKPGQGYETLFF
NA,TRBV27,20,CASSLSRGLAGGRWYNEQFF
NA,TRBV28,14,CASTWGGTTYEQYF
few,TRBV12-3/TRBV12-4,14,CASSRDFSGNTIYF
NA,TRBV6-1,14,CASSEMTGVETQYF